These 2 T cell receptor beta chains came from one sample sequenced in a study of blood T cell repertoires in COVID-19. Assay used: immunoSEQ multiplex PCR; TCRdb lists only in-frame clones, some missing. The sample contains about 330,000 clones, nearly 90% of which appear only once. The sample comprised PBMCs or T cells enriched from blood (not recorded which). Receptors were obtained from a woman under 40 who had recovered from COVID-19.

The V call is TRBV18, the J call TRBJ2-5; D might be TRBD2 (7 bases). The germline V gene has CDR1 KGHSH and CDR2 LQKENI. V lost 1 base to trimming and J lost 4 bases, with 13 bases between them. CDR3 length: 15 amino acids. The CDR3, as DNA: TGTGCCAGCTCACCACGGGGGGGCCTCTCAGAGACCCAGTACTTC. This encodes CASSPRGGLSETQYF.

The chain couples TRBV19 to TRBJ1-5, with 12 bases aligning to TRBD1. The CDR3 covers 18 residues. Trimming took 6 bases from V and 7 from J; bases not matched to a gene: 16. Germline CDR1 reads LNHDA; CDR2 reads SQIVND (reference sequence). Written as DNA, the CDR3 is TGTGCCAGTAGCTCCTCCGCCGGGACAGGGGGCGCGGGGCAGCCCCAGCATTTT. It translates to CASSSSAGTGGAGQPQHF.